These 25 T cell receptor beta chains share one sample of origin, sequenced in a study of blood T cell repertoires in COVID-19 (TCRdb year 2020). Receptor libraries were prepared by the immunoSEQ multiplex PCR assay. The source is immuneACCESS, and TCRdb retained only in-frame sequences with V and J called. Part of the clones is not carried over; for the studies checked, unresolved V genes explain less than half of this, and the remainder is unexplained. The sample has fewer than 400,000 clones on record, roughly 91% of them singletons. The ten most abundant clones make up 1.5% to 2% of the sample. Sequenced input: PBMCs or T cells enriched from blood (not recorded which). These receptors all stem from a woman in her twenties or thirties who had recovered from COVID-19.

V is TRBV7-2 and J is TRBJ2-7; TRBD1 might be the D (5 bases). The V and J ends lost 2 bases and 3 bases respectively, with 14 bases between them. CDR3 size: 15 residues. Germline assignment: CDR1 SGHTA and CDR2 FQGNSA. As DNA, the CDR3 is TGTGCCAGCAGCTTAAGTAGGGGTCTCCTCTACGAGCAGTACTTC. This sequence encodes CASSLSRGLLYEQYF.

This chain links TRBV7-9 with TRBJ1-2, with 7 positions matching TRBD1. Germline CDR1 and CDR2: SEHNR and FQNEAQ (reference sequence). The CDR3 length is 16 residues. V lost 5 bases, J lost 4 bases, and 13 bases stayed unmatched. The DNA of the CDR3 is TGTGCCAGCAGCCCAAAAGACAGGGTATCGCGCTATGGCTACACCTTC. Translating it yields CASSPKDRVSRYGYTF. Using reference TRBV7-9 and TRBJ1-2 for the parts outside the CDR3, the full variable domain is DTGVSQNPRHKITKRGQNVTFRCDPISEHNRLYWYRQTLGQGPEFLTYFQNEAQLEKSRLLSDRFSAERPKGSFSTLEIQRTEQGDSAMYLCASSPKDRVSRYGYTFGSGTRLTVV.

V gene TRBV7-6 combines with J gene TRBJ1-3; 7 bases agree with TRBD1. The CDR3 extends over 16 amino acids. Germline V gene lookup returns CDR1 SGHVS and CDR2 FNYEAQ. Unmatched junction bases numbered 7, after V lost 5 bases and J lost 0 bases. The CDR3, as DNA: TGTGCCAGCAGCCCCGGGAAGGGGGCCTCTGGAAACACCATATATTTT. As protein: CASSPGKGASGNTIYF. Full variable domain (rest looked up from reference TRBV7-6 and TRBJ1-3): GAGVSQSPRYKVTKRGQDVALRCDPISGHVSLYWYRQALGQGPEFLTYFNYEAQQDKSGLPNDRFSAERPEGSISTLTIQRTEQRDSAMYRCASSPGKGASGNTIYFGEGSWLTVV.

This clone was recorded a few times. The genes are TRBV25-1 and TRBJ1-5, with TRBD1 as a possible D gene (5 bases). The CDR3 runs 12 residues. The germline CDR1 and CDR2 sequences are MGHDK and SYGVNS. V was pared by 6 bases and J by 11 bases, with 14 bases between. In nucleotides, the CDR3 is TGTGCCAGCAGAGGGGTCAGCCTGACCCAGCATTTT. It is translated as CASRGVSLTQHF. The full variable domain, rest sourced from reference TRBV25-1 and TRBJ1-5, is EADIYQTPRYLVIGTGKKITLECSQTMGHDKMYWYQQDPGMELHLIHYSYGVNSTEKGDLSSESTVSRIRTEHFPLTLESARPSHTSQYLCASRGVSLTQHFGDGTRLSIL.

The chain is built from TRBV7-3 and TRBJ1-2, with 7 positions matching TRBD1. The germline V gene encodes CDR1 SGHTA and CDR2 FQGTGA. V lost 5 bases to trimming and J lost 5 bases; unmatched junction nucleotides: 11. The CDR3 totals 15 residues. CDR3 nucleotide sequence: TGTGCCAGCAGCCCGAAAACAGGGGCGACTTATGGCTACACCTTC. Protein product: CASSPKTGATYGYTF.

The chain has TRBV13 and TRBJ1-1, with 7 bases aligning to TRBD1. Germline CDR1 and CDR2: PRHDT and FYEKMQ (reference sequence). The length of the CDR3 is 15 residues. The V and J ends lost 5 bases and 4 bases, in that order; junction bases with no gene match: 10. CDR3 amino acids: CASSELTGASTEAFF. The DNA of the CDR3 is TGTGCCAGCAGCGAACTAACAGGGGCAAGCACTGAAGCTTTCTTT.

The rearrangement links TRBV5-4 to TRBJ2-1; 7 nucleotides agree with TRBD2. There are 15 residues in the CDR3. Looked up from germline, CDR1 is SGHNT and CDR2 is YYREEE (reference sequence). Trimming at V came to 0 bases and at J to 4 bases, leaving 4 bases not matched to a gene. DNA of the CDR3: TGTGCCAGCAGCTTGGAGCCTAGCGGATACAATGAGCAGTTCTTC. Protein product: CASSLEPSGYNEQFF.

This clone showed up just once. The J gene is TRBJ2-7, the V gene TRBV5-6; D possibly corresponds to TRBD2 (5 bases). V lost 4 bases and J lost 4, with 27 bases in between. Germline V gives CDR1 SGHDT, CDR2 YYEEEE. The CDR3 totals 18 residues. CDR3 protein: CASSPGSGSGVKRYEQYF. DNA of the CDR3: TGTGCCAGCAGCCCCGGGTCGGGGAGTGGGGTAAAGCGGTACGAGCAGTACTTC.

The V gene is TRBV3-1 (or the pseudogene TRBV3-2), the J gene TRBJ2-3, with TRBD2 matching over 15 bases. V was clipped by 4 bases and J by 6 bases; unmatched bases: 2. The CDR3 is 15 residues long. Germline assignment: CDR1 LGHDT and CDR2 YNNKEL (reference sequence). In nucleotides, the CDR3 is TGTGCCAGCAGCCCCGGGACTAGCGGGGGGGATACGCAGTATTTT. It codes for CASSPGTSGGDTQYF.

V gene TRBV5-1 combines with J gene TRBJ1-4, with 9 bases aligning to TRBD1. The CDR3 has 15 residues. CDR1 and CDR2 (germline): SGHRS, YFSETQ. Trimming took 0 bases from V and 6 from J; bases not matched to a gene: 3. This CDR3 reads CASSLEGQGYEKLFF. The CDR3 coding sequence is TGCGCCAGCAGCTTGGAGGGACAGGGATATGAAAAACTGTTTTTT.

The chain has TRBV7-8 and TRBJ1-3; 7 bases align to TRBD1. With 4 bases clipped from V and 2 bases from J, the junction kept 8 bases outside the gene matches. CDR1 is SGHVS and CDR2 is FQNEAQ in the germline V gene. CDR3 length: 16 residues. CDR3 nucleotides: TGTGCCAGCAGCTACTACAGGGGCGACGCTGGAAACACCATATATTTT. It codes for CASSYYRGDAGNTIYF.

V gene TRBV19 combines with J gene TRBJ2-2; 10 nucleotides match TRBD1. CDR3 length: 15 amino acids. With 7 bases clipped from V and 5 bases from J, the junction kept 7 bases outside the gene matches. Germline V gene sequence: CDR1 LNHDA, CDR2 SQIVND (reference sequence). CDR3 sequence (DNA): TGTGCCAGTACCAATCCGGGACAGGGGACCGGGGAGCTGTTTTTT. Translated, it gives CASTNPGQGTGELFF.

The V and J genes are TRBV9 and TRBJ2-2; D is undetermined. This CDR3 is 12 amino acids long. The germline V gene has CDR1 SGDLS and CDR2 YYNGEE. Trimming pared 5 bases from V and 4 bases from J, leaving 6 bases between. The CDR3 sequence: CASSKSTGELFF. The CDR3 nucleotides read TGTGCCAGCAGTAAGAGCACCGGGGAGCTGTTTTTT.

The table lists this clone with a few counts. V is TRBV7-9 and J is TRBJ2-2, with 9 bases that match TRBD2. Germline V gene sequence: CDR1 SEHNR, CDR2 FQNEAQ (reference sequence). This CDR3 is built from 16 residues. With 5 bases clipped from V and 1 base from J, the junction kept 5 bases outside the gene matches. CDR3 amino acids: CASSPGLAKNTGELFF. The CDR3 coding sequence is TGTGCCAGCAGCCCGGGACTAGCTAAGAACACCGGGGAGCTGTTTTTT. Based on the CDR3 plus reference TRBV7-9 and TRBJ2-2, the full variable domain is DTGVSQNPRHKITKRGQNVTFRCDPISEHNRLYWYRQTLGQGPEFLTYFQNEAQLEKSRLLSDRFSAERPKGSFSTLEIQRTEQGDSAMYLCASSPGLAKNTGELFFGEGSRLTVL.

The table lists this clone with a count of one. The gene calls are TRBV9 and TRBJ1-4; TRBD1 matches 8 bases. The CDR3 totals 19 residues. Trimming cost V 0 bases and J 0 bases; bases outside gene matches: 10. Per the germline V gene, CDR1 is SGDLS and CDR2 is YYNGEE. CDR3: CASSVGTGPDFATNEKLFF. The CDR3 coding sequence is TGTGCCAGCAGCGTAGGGACAGGGCCGGACTTTGCAACTAATGAAAAACTGTTTTTT.

The chain recombines TRBV3-1 (or the pseudogene TRBV3-2) with TRBJ2-1; D not certain. V was pared by 1 base and J by 9 bases, with 16 bases between. The CDR3 consists of 15 residues. Germline values: CDR1 LGHDT, CDR2 YNNKEL (reference sequence). The CDR3 loop is CASSQAALYRGEQFF. The DNA of the CDR3 is TGTGCCAGCAGCCAAGCCGCCCTATACCGAGGTGAGCAGTTCTTC.

The gene calls are TRBV28 and TRBJ2-1, with D unresolved. V lost 3 bases and J 0 bases, leaving 12 bases between the germline ends. Germline-derived CDR1 and CDR2 are MDHEN and SYDVKM. The CDR3 sequence is 16 residues long. The CDR3 DNA reads as TGTGCCAGCAGTTTCTACCGCGCGCCCTCCTACAATGAGCAGTTCTTC. It is translated as CASSFYRAPSYNEQFF.

This chain uses TRBV3-1 (or the pseudogene TRBV3-2) with TRBJ2-5, with 10 bases matching TRBD2. The CDR3 extends over 14 amino acids. Germline CDR1 is LGHDT and CDR2 is YNNKEL (reference sequence). V shed 4 bases, J shed 5 bases, and the junction held 4 bases outside the gene matches. The CDR3 sequence: CASSRAGGAETQYF. CDR3 in DNA: TGTGCCAGCAGCCGAGCGGGGGGGGCGGAGACCCAGTACTTC.

This clone was seen more than once but under ten times. J is TRBJ1-1 and V is TRBV27; 7 nucleotides align to TRBD1. The germline V gene encodes CDR1 MNHEY and CDR2 SMNVEV (reference sequence). The CDR3 has 15 residues. The V gene end was trimmed by 6 bases and the J gene end by 0 bases; junction bases not matched to a gene: 7. The CDR3 here is CASSPTGPMNTEAFF. CDR3 nucleotides: TGTGCCAGCAGCCCGACAGGGCCTATGAACACTGAAGCTTTCTTT.

V and J are TRBV5-1 and TRBJ2-7, with a weak D call TRBD2 (5 bases). Germline V gene lookup returns CDR1 SGHRS and CDR2 YFSETQ. This CDR3 region has 15 residues. The V end lost 2 bases, the J end lost 0 bases, and 12 bases lay between the germline ends. The CDR3 DNA sequence: TGCGCCAGCAGCTTCATCGGGGTAGACTCCTACGAGCAGTACTTC. It encodes CASSFIGVDSYEQYF.

This chain links TRBV19 with TRBJ1-5; D gene uncertain. CDR1 and CDR2 (germline): LNHDA, SQIVND (reference sequence). The CDR3 covers 12 residues. Trimming pared 1 base from V and 7 bases from J, leaving 5 bases between. The CDR3 bases are TGTGCCAGTAGTATAGGGAGGCAGCCCCAGCATTTT. It specifies CASSIGRQPQHF.

This chain uses TRBV7-9 with TRBJ1-1; D is undetermined. Germline CDR1 SEHNR, CDR2 FQNEAQ (reference sequence). The V end lost 0 bases, the J end lost 5 bases, and 4 bases lay between the germline ends. This CDR3 region has 12 residues. The CDR3 loop reads CASSLALTEAFF. CDR3 nucleotides: TGTGCCAGCAGCTTAGCGTTAACTGAAGCTTTCTTT.

The table lists this clone with a count of one. The rearrangement joins TRBV30 to TRBJ1-2, with 7 nucleotides matching TRBD1. In germline, CDR1 is GTSNPN, CDR2 SVGIG (reference sequence). The trim removed 1 base at V and 7 bases at J, leaving 12 bases unmatched. This CDR3 spans 15 amino acids. The CDR3, as DNA: TGTGCCTGGAGTGACCGCAACAGGGGCGGTAGTGGCTACACCTTC. Amino acid sequence: CAWSDRNRGGSGYTF. The variable domain in full, completed from reference TRBV30 and TRBJ1-2, reads SQTIHQWPATLVQPVGSPLSLECTVEGTSNPNLYWYRQAAGRGLQLLFYSVGIGQISSEVPQNLSASRPQDRQFILSSKKLLLSDSGFYLCAWSDRNRGGSGYTFGSGTRLTVV.

The V and J genes are TRBV28 and TRBJ2-5, with TRBD2 matching 9 bases. The CDR3 sequence is 19 residues long. With 8 bases clipped from V and 5 bases from J, the junction kept 24 bases outside the gene matches. CDR1 and CDR2 (germline): MDHEN, SYDVKM. This chain's CDR3 is CASQRGASGIYELRETQYF. The CDR3 bases are TGTGCCAGCCAAAGAGGGGCTAGCGGGATATATGAATTGAGGGAGACCCAGTACTTC.

The chain recombines TRBV11-1 with TRBJ2-1; 8 positions agree with TRBD2. CDR3 length equals 15 residues. Germline CDR1 SGHAT, CDR2 FQDESV (reference sequence). The J segment lost 8 bases and the V segment lost 1 base, leaving 7 bases of the junction unmatched. CDR3: CASSLVAGGGHEQFF. The CDR3, as DNA: TGTGCCAGCAGCTTAGTGGCGGGGGGAGGCCATGAGCAGTTCTTC.